This record looks at one T cell receptor (beta chain) sequence and its context. Its antigen remains unidentified. Germline assignment: CDR1 SGHNT and CDR2 YYREEE (reference sequence). This CDR3 comprises 15 residues. V gave up 1 base and J gave up 0 bases, with 8 bases separating them. Treatment given: over 15 received Ad26.COV2.S at low or high dose, single or two shots; a few received placebo; per-sample allocation not given. Material that was analyzed had been drawn on day 63 after the first vaccine or placebo injection. The data derive from a study of Ad26.COV2.S vaccination and SARS-CoV-2 variants. Points from the study as a whole: Greater spike-specific TCR breadth was seen in vaccine recipients than in placebo recipients.

Only in-frame clones appear in the TCRdb table, and some are missing; sequencing was by immunoSEQ multiplex PCR. The repertoire holds 350,000 to 600,000 clones, with roughly nine tenths as singletons. The chain recombines TRBV5-4 with TRBJ1-5; the D gene is possibly TRBD1 (5 bases). The material was peripheral blood, obtained in a trial of Ad26.COV2.S vaccine versus placebo. The source is a person aged 18-65 years who received the Ad26.COV2.S COVID-19 vaccine or a placebo. The CDR3 nucleotides are TGTGCCAGCAGCTTGTTTGGGGCTAGCAATCAGCCCCAGCATTTT. Translation gives CASSLFGASNQPQHF.